This T cell receptor (beta chain) derives from a study of T cell responses to AZD1222 COVID-19 vaccine. Findings and caveats of the study: Sampling captured repertoires only after the peak T cell response.

Both about-4-week and about-12-week second-dose recipients were combined. In the case of this clone: Its target is not known.

Sequencing was performed with immunoSEQ multiplex PCR; in TCRdb, only in-frame clones are kept and a portion is missing. The sample lists fewer than 90,000 clones, about 86% seen once, with approximately 5.6% in the top ten. V dropped 3 bases and J dropped 9 bases, with 12 bases sitting between them. There are 13 residues in the CDR3. Germline values: CDR1 SEHNR, CDR2 FQNEAQ (reference sequence). This TCR was recovered from an adult who received the AZD1222 COVID-19 vaccine. The genes are TRBV7-9 and TRBJ2-1; D call uncertain. The input for sequencing was peripheral blood, taken 28 days after the second AZD1222 dose. The CDR3 loop is CASSLVSATEQFF. DNA of the CDR3: TGTGCCAGCAGCTTGGTTTCGGCTACTGAGCAGTTCTTC.